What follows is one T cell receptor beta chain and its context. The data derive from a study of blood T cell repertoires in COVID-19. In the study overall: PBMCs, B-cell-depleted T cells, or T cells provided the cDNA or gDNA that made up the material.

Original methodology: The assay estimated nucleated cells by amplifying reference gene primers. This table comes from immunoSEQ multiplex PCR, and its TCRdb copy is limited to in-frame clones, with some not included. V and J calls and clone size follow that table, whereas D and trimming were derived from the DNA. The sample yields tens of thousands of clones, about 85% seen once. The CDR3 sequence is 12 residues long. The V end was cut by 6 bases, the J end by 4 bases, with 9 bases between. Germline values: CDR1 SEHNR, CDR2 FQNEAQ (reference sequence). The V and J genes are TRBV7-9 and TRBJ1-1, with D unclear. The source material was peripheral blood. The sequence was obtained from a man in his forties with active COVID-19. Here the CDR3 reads CASRWESTEAFF. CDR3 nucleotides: TGTGCCAGCAGATGGGAGAGCACTGAAGCTTTCTTT. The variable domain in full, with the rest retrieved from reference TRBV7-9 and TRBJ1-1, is DTGVSQNPRHKITKRGQNVTFRCDPISEHNRLYWYRQTLGQGPEFLTYFQNEAQLEKSRLLSDRFSAERPKGSFSTLEIQRTEQGDSAMYLCASRWESTEAFFGQGTRLTVV.